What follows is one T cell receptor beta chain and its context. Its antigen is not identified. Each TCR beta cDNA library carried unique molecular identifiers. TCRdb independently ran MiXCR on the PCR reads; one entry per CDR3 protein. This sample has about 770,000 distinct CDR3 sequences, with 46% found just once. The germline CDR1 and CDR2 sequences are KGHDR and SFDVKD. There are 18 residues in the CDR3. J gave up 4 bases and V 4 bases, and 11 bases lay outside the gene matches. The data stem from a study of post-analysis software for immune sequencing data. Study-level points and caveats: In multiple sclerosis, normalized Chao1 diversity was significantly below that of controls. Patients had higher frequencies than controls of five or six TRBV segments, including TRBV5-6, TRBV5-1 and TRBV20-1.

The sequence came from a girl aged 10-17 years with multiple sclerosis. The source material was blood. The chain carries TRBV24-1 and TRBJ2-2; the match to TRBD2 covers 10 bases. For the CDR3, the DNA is TGTGCCACCAGTGAGGTCCCTAGCGGGAGAGGGATCACCGGGGAGCTGTTTTTT. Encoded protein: CATSEVPSGRGITGELFF.